The rows below give T cell receptor beta chains drawn from one sample of a study of beta chain features in type 1 diabetes. Generated by immunoSEQ multiplex PCR, the TCRdb table keeps only in-frame clones and is missing some. The sample carries almost 350,000 clones, roughly 8% recorded once. The sample was central memory CD4+ T cells from blood. The origin of the receptors is a woman between 18 and 30 years old in good health. CDR3s leave out the opening cysteine and the closing phenylalanine or tryptophan.

>12|TRBJ2-3|TRBV11-2
ASSLLGQSYTQY
>14|TRBJ1-2|TRBV18
ASSPYTGQTNYGYT
>13|TRBJ2-3|TRBV18
ASSPNRQGTDTQY
>12|TRBJ2-1|TRBV5-8
ASSFSDRHNEQF
>13|TRBJ2-7|TRBV18
ASSIRGTADYEQY
>13|TRBJ2-7|TRBV5-1
ASSLGGTSRYEQY
>10|TRBJ2-5|TRBV2
ASRDNQETQY
>11|TRBJ2-7|TRBV28
ASSLGQNYEQY
>11|TRBJ1-1|TRBV6-6
ASSTAGNTEAF
>15|TRBJ2-3|TRBV21-1
ASSEQRGGRGTDTQY
>13|TRBJ2-5|TRBV5-1
ASSLAFLAGETQY
>14|TRBJ2-2|TRBV7-2
ASSSDRNRGAGELF
>14|TRBJ2-1|TRBV10-2
ASSDFGRESYNEQF
>11|TRBJ2-7|TRBV29-1
SVDLAGAGEQY
>15|TRBJ2-3|TRBV5-6
ASSPGTSGRVSDTQY
>10|TRBJ2-5|TRBV6-6
ASSGSQETQY
>12|TRBJ2-3|TRBV4-3
ASSLGGPTDTQY
>12|TRBJ2-5|TRBV5-1
ASGPGQGQETQY
>12|TRBJ2-5|TRBV11-2
ASAKGTSRETQY
>11|TRBJ1-2|TRBV7-9
ASSEQGRTGFT
>11|TRBJ1-4|TRBV7-2
ASSFFGNEKLF
>11|TRBJ2-1|TRBV29-1
SVEKGGVGEQF
>10|TRBJ1-5|TRBV4-2
ASSGRDQPQH
>10|TRBJ1-2|TRBV7-9
ASSLGVDGYT
>13|TRBJ1-3|TRBV25-1
ASSGYGTRGNTIY
>11|TRBJ2-4|TRBV18
ASSLGTVGIQY
>11|TRBJ2-1|TRBV2
ASIRTSGNEQF
>11|TRBJ2-5|TRBV6-5
ASSWDRQETQY
>17|TRBJ2-1|TRBV7-9
ASSGKVYRAQGVDNEQF
>14|TRBJ2-6|TRBV7-8
ASSLQGASGANVLT
>12|TRBJ2-7|TRBV28
ASNQDRVSYEQY
>13|TRBJ2-5|TRBV5-4
ASSAGFTFQETQY
>13|TRBJ2-1|TRBV7-9
ASSLLLSLGHEQF
>12|TRBJ2-1|TRBV6-5
ASRPVSTYNEQF
>14|TRBJ2-2|TRBV23-1
ASIPDRGSCTGELF
>11|TRBJ1-2|TRBV2
AGRSGGAYGYT
>10|TRBJ2-5|TRBV7-2
ASSYLQETQY
>11|TRBJ1-1|TRBV7-3
ASSFDVNTEAF
>12|TRBJ2-7|TRBV7-2
ASSASGSPYEQY
>13|TRBJ1-5|TRBV14
ASSQGGLGNQPQH
>12|TRBJ2-3|TRBV4-2
ASSPNLAGDTQY
>12|TRBJ2-7|TRBV7-2
ASSPFGGGYEQY
>13|TRBJ2-3|TRBV9
ASSAGILFTDTQY
>15|TRBJ2-3|TRBV30
AWTTAGSGGGADTQY
>10|TRBJ2-7|TRBV5-6
ASSFNQLPQY
>13|TRBJ1-2|TRBV7-2
ASSLTTGSRLGYT
>14|TRBJ1-3|TRBV5-4
ASSLGGRGPGNTIY
>13|TRBJ2-5|TRBV4-2
ASSPIAGVQETQY
>13|TRBJ2-6|TRBV7-9
AKGTARTGANVLT
>13|TRBJ2-1|TRBV11-2
ASSLRLSSYNEQF
>13|TRBJ2-7|TRBV5-1
ASSTDRAHSYEQY